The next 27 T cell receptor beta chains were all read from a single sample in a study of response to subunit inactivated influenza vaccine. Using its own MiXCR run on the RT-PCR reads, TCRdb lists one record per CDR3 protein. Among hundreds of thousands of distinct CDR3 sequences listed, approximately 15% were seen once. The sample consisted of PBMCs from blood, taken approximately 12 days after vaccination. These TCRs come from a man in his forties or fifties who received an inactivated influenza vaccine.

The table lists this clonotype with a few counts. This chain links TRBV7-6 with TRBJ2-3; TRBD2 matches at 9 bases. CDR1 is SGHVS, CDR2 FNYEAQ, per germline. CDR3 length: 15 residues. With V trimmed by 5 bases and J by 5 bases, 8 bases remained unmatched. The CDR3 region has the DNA TGTGCCAGCAGCCCGCCGGGACTAGCATTAGATACGCAGTATTTT. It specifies CASSPPGLALDTQYF. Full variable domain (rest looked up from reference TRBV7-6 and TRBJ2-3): GAGVSQSPRYKVTKRGQDVALRCDPISGHVSLYWYRQALGQGPEFLTYFNYEAQQDKSGLPNDRFSAERPEGSISTLTIQRTEQRDSAMYRCASSPPGLALDTQYFGPGTRLTVL.

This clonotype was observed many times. The CDR3 loop reads CASSLVGGATQYF. The CDR3 DNA is TGTGCCAGCAGCTTAGTAGGGGGAGCTACGCAGTATTTT. The rearrangement uses TRBV7-2 and TRBJ2-3, with D maybe TRBD1 (6 bases). The germline V gene encodes CDR1 SGHTA and CDR2 FQGNSA. The CDR3 contains 13 residues. V was trimmed by 1 base and J by 8 bases, leaving 10 bases between them.

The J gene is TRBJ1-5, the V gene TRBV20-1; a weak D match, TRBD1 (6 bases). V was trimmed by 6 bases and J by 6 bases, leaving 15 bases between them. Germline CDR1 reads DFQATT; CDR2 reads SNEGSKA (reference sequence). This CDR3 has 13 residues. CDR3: CSAARGIGQPQHF. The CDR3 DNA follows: TGCAGTGCCGCGAGGGGGATCGGTCAGCCCCAGCATTTT.

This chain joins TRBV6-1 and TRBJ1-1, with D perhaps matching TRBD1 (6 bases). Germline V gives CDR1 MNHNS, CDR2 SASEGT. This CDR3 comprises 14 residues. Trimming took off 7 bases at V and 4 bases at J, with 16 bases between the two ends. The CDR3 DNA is TGTGCCAGCACCACTGACGGGACATTCACTGAAGCTTTCTTT. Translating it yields CASTTDGTFTEAFF.

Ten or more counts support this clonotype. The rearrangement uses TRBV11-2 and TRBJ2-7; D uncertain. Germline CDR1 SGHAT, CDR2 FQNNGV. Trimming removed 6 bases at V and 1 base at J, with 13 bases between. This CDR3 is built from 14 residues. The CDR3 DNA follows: TGTGCCAGCAGGCCTGCCTTCGGATCCTACGAGCAGTACTTC. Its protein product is CASRPAFGSYEQYF. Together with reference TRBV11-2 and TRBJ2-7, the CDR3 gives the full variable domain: EAGVAQSPRYKIIEKRQSVAFWCNPISGHATLYWYQQILGQGPKLLIQFQNNGVVDDSQLPKDRFSAERLKGVDSTLKIQPAKLEDSAVYLCASRPAFGSYEQYFGPGTRLTVT.

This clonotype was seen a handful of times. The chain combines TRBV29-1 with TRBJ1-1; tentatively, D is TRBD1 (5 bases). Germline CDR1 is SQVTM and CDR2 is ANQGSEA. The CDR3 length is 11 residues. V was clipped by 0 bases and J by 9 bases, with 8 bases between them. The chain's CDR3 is CSVEDRAKAFF. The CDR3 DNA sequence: TGCAGCGTTGAAGACAGGGCGAAAGCTTTCTTT.

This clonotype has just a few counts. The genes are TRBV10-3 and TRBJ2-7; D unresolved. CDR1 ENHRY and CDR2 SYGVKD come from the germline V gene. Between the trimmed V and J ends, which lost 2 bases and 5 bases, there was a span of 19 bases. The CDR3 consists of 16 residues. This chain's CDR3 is CAISERVTTNSNEQYF. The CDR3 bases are TGTGCCATCAGTGAGCGTGTTACCACTAACTCGAACGAGCAGTACTTC.

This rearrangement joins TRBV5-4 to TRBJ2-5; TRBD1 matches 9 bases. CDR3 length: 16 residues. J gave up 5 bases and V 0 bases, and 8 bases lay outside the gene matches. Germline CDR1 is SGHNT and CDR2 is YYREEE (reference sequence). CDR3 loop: CASSLGLATGGETQYF. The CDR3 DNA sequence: TGTGCCAGCAGCTTGGGGTTAGCGACAGGGGGGGAGACCCAGTACTTC.

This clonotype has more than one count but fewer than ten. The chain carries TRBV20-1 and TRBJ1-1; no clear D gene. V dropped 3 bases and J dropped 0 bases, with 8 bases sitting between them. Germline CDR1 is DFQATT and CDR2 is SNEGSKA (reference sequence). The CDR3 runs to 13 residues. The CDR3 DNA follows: TGCAGTGCTAGCCCAGACATGAACACTGAAGCTTTCTTT. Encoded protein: CSASPDMNTEAFF.

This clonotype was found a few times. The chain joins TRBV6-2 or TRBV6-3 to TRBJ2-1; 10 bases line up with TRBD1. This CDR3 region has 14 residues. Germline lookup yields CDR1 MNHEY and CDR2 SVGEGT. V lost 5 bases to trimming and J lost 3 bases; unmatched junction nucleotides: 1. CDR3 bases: TGTGCCAGCAGTGGACAGGGGGGCTACAATGAGCAGTTCTTC. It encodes CASSGQGGYNEQFF.

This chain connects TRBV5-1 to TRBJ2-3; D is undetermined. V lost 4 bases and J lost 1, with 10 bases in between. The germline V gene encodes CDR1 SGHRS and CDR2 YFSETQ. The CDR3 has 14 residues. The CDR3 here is CASSAAMGTDTQYF. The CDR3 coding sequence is TGCGCCAGCAGCGCCGCGATGGGCACAGATACGCAGTATTTT.

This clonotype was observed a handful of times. The CDR3 DNA follows: TGTGCCAGCAGCCCCGCAGGGGGGGATACGCAGTATTTT. It yields the protein CASSPAGGDTQYF. This chain links TRBV21-1 with TRBJ2-3; the DNA was not compared with TRBD1, the D call given in the table. TRBV21-1 is termed a pseudogene. This CDR3 is built from 13 residues.

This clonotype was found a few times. The CDR3 loop reads CASSEREGPNSAGYTF. Written as DNA, the CDR3 is TGTGCCAGCAGTGAACGGGAAGGACCCAACTCCGCCGGCTACACCTTC. V gene TRBV25-1 combines with J gene TRBJ1-2; D not resolved. With 2 bases removed from V and 8 bases from J, the gap between germline ends came to 21 bases. CDR1 MGHDK and CDR2 SYGVNS come from the germline V gene. The CDR3 sequence is 16 residues long.

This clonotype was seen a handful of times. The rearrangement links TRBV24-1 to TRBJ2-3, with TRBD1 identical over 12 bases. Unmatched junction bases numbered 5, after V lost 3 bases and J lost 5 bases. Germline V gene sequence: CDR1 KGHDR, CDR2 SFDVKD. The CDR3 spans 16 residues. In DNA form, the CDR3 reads TGTGCCACCAGTGATCCGGGACAGGGGGCTATAGATACGCAGTATTTT. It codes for CATSDPGQGAIDTQYF.

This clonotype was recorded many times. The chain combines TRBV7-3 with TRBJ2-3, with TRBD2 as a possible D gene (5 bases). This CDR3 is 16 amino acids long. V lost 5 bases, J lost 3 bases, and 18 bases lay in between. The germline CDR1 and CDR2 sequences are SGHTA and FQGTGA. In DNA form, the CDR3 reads TGTGCCAGCAGCCCGGGGTGGTGGGAAGGGACAGATACGCAGTATTTT. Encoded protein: CASSPGWWEGTDTQYF.

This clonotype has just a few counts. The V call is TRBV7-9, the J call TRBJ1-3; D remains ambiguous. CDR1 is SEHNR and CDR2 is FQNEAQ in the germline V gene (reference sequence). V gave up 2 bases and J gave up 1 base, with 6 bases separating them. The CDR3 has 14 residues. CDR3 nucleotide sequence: TGTGCCAGCAGCTTATGGGAATCTGGAAACACCATATATTTT. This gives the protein CASSLWESGNTIYF.

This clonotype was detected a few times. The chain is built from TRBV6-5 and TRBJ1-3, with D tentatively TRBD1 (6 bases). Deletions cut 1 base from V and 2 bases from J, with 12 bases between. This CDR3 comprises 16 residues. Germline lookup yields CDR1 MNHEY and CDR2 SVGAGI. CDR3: CASSYLQGYAGNTIYF. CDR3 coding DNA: TGTGCCAGCAGTTACTTACAGGGTTACGCTGGAAACACCATATATTTT.

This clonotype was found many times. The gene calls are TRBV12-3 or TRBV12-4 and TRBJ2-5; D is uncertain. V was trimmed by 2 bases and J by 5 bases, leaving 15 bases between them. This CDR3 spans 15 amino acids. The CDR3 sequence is CASSLIQLKNETQYF. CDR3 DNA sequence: TGTGCCAGCAGTTTAATTCAGTTAAAGAATGAGACCCAGTACTTC.

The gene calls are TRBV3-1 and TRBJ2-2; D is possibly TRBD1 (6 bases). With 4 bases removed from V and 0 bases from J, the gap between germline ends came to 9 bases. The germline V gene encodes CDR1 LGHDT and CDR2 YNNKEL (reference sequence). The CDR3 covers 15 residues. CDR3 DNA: TGTGCCAGCAGCCGGACAGAGGCGAACACCGGGGAGCTGTTTTTT. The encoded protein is CASSRTEANTGELFF.

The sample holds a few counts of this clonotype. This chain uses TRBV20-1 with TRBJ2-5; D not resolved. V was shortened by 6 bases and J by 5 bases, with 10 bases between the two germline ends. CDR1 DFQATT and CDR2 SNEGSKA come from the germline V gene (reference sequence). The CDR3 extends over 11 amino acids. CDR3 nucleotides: TGCAGTGCCGAGGTTGGGGAGACCCAGTACTTC. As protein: CSAEVGETQYF.

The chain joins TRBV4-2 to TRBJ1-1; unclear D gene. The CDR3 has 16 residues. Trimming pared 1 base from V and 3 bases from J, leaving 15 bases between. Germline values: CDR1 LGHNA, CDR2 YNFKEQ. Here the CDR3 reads CASSQGPGLGYTEAFF. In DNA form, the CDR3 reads TGTGCCAGCAGCCAAGGGCCCGGACTCGGGTACACTGAAGCTTTCTTT.

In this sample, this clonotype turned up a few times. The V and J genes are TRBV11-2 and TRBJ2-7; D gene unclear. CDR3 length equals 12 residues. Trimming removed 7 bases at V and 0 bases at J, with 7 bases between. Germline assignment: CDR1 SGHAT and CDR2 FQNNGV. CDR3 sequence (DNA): TGTGCCAGCACACCCAACTCCTACGAGCAGTACTTC. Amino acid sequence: CASTPNSYEQYF.

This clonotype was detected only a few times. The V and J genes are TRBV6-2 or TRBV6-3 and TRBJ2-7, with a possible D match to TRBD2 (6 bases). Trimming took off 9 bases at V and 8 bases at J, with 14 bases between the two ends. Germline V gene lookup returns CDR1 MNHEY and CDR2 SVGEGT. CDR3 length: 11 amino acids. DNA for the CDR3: TGTGCCAGTAATCAAGGAGGGAAGCAGTACTTC. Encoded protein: CASNQGGKQYF.

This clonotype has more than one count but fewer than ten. CDR3: CSAMGGGTGEQFF. The CDR3 nucleotides read TGCAGTGCCATGGGGGGCGGTACGGGTGAGCAGTTCTTC. The chain carries TRBV20-1 and TRBJ2-1, with D perhaps TRBD1 or TRBD2 (6 bases each). Trimming cost V 6 bases and J 9 bases, with 18 bases left between them. From germline, CDR1 is DFQATT and CDR2 SNEGSKA (reference sequence). There are 13 residues in the CDR3.

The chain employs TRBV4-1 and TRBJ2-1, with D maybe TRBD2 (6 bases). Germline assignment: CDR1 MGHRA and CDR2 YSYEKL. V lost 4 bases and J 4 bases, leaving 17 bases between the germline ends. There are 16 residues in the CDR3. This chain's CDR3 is CASSPYTRGTYNEQFF. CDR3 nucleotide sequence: TGCGCCAGCAGCCCCTACACGCGCGGGACTTACAATGAGCAGTTCTTC.

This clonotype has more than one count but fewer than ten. The CDR3 reads CASKRAGGGTEAFF. The DNA for the CDR3 is TGCGCCAGCAAGCGTGCTGGGGGAGGAACTGAAGCTTTCTTT. The V call is TRBV5-1, the J call TRBJ1-1, with D possibly matching TRBD1 (5 bases). From germline, CDR1 is SGHRS and CDR2 YFSETQ. The CDR3 runs 14 residues. V shed 6 bases and J shed 5 bases, with 17 bases lying between them.

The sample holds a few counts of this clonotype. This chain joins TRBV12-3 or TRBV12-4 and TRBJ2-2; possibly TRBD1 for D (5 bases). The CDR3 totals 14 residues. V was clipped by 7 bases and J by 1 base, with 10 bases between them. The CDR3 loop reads CASKAQGNTGELFF. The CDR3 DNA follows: TGTGCCAGCAAAGCTCAGGGGAACACCGGGGAGCTGTTTTTT.